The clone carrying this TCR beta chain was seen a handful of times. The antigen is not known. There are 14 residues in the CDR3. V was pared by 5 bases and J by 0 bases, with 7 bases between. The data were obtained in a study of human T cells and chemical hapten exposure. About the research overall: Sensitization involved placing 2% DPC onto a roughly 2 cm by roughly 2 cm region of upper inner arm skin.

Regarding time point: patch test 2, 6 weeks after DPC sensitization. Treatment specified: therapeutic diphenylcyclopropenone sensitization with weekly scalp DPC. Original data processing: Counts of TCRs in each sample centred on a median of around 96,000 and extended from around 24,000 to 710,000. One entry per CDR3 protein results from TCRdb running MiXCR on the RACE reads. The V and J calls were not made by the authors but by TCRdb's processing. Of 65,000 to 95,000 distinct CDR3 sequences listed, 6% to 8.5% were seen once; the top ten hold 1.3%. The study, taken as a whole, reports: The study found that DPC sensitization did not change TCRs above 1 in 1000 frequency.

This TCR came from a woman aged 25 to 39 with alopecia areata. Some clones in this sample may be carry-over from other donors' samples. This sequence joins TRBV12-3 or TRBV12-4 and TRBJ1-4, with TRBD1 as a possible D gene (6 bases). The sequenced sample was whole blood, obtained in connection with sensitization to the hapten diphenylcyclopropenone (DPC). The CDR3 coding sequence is TGTGCCAGCAGTCGGACAGCAACTAATGAAAAACTGTTTTTT. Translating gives CASSRTATNEKLFF.